The next 21 T cell receptor beta chains were all read from a single sample in a study of CD8 T cells in Susac syndrome. RNA, at about 0.45 to 1 ug, was reverse transcribed with random hexamers. TCRdb redid the calling of the immunoSEQ multiplex PCR reads with MiXCR, one entry per CDR3 protein. The sample carries about 130,000 distinct CDR3 sequences, around nine tenths recorded once. Sequencing used CD8+ T cells from PBMCs. These receptors were obtained from a human donor with multiple sclerosis.

V is TRBV2 and J is TRBJ2-7, with TRBD2 as a possible D gene (5 bases). CDR1 is SNHLY and CDR2 is FYNNEI in the germline V gene. The V gene lost 7 bases and the J gene lost 0 bases, with 13 bases spanning the gap. CDR3 length: 14 amino acids. CDR3 nucleotides: TGTGCCAGCAAAGCGGAGGTTGGCTCCTACGAGCAGTACTTC. It translates to CASKAEVGSYEQYF.

The genes are TRBV7-9 and TRBJ2-7, with 7 nucleotides matching TRBD1. J lost 1 base, V lost 1 base, and 4 bases had no gene match. The germline V gene has CDR1 SEHNR and CDR2 FQNEAQ (reference sequence). The CDR3 is 15 residues long. The CDR3 sequence is CASSLGTGVSYEQYF. As DNA, the CDR3 is TGTGCCAGCAGCTTAGGTACAGGGGTTTCCTACGAGCAGTACTTC.

The chain employs TRBV27 and TRBJ2-1; 8 bases line up with TRBD2. Germline V gene data show CDR1 as MNHEY and CDR2 as SMNVEV (reference sequence). The CDR3 sequence is 15 residues long. V was pared by 2 bases and J by 10 bases, with 10 bases of the junction left unmatched. Here the CDR3 reads CASSLLAGGPREQFF. In DNA form, the CDR3 reads TGTGCCAGCAGTTTACTGGCGGGAGGCCCAAGAGAGCAGTTCTTC.

The chain links TRBV25-1 to TRBJ2-1, with 8 bases that match TRBD2. CDR1 is MGHDK, CDR2 SYGVNS, per germline. V lost 4 bases, J lost 2 bases, and 7 bases stayed unmatched. This CDR3 spans 16 amino acids. The chain's CDR3 is CASSGFIAGTYNEQFF. CDR3 nucleotide sequence: TGTGCCAGCAGTGGATTCATAGCGGGAACCTACAATGAGCAGTTCTTC.

This clonotype has a single count. The CDR3, as DNA: TGTGCCAGCAGCCCCGGGACTACGGGCACAGATACGCAGTATTTT. The encoded protein is CASSPGTTGTDTQYF. V and J are TRBV7-2 and TRBJ2-3; 7 nucleotides align to TRBD2. The germline V gene has CDR1 SGHTA and CDR2 FQGNSA. CDR3 size: 15 residues. J lost 1 base, V lost 5 bases, and 6 bases had no gene match.

This clonotype was seen a few times. V gene TRBV19 combines with J gene TRBJ1-2, with no clear D. This CDR3 spans 13 amino acids. Germline loops: CDR1 LNHDA, CDR2 SQIVND (reference sequence). Trimming removed 6 bases at V and 4 bases at J, with 12 bases between. The CDR3: CASSQSGAYGYTF. The CDR3 nucleotides are TGTGCCAGTAGCCAATCGGGAGCCTATGGCTACACCTTC.

This clonotype has a single count. This sequence joins TRBV20-1 and TRBJ2-7; 7 nucleotides match TRBD2. The CDR3 has 15 residues. Trimming removed 0 bases from V and 0 bases from J; junction bases left unmatched: 5. Germline V gene lookup returns CDR1 DFQATT and CDR2 SNEGSKA (reference sequence). The CDR3 coding sequence is TGCAGTGCTAGAGATGGGGCGGGAGTCTCCTACGAGCAGTACTTC. Its translation: CSARDGAGVSYEQYF.

V gene TRBV7-9 combines with J gene TRBJ2-2, with D unclear. The CDR3 spans 14 residues. CDR1 SEHNR and CDR2 FQNEAQ come from the germline V gene (reference sequence). The germline V and J ends were trimmed by 5 bases and 3 bases, with 10 bases remaining between them. In DNA form, the CDR3 reads TGTGCCAGCAGCCCCGAGAGTGACACCGGGGAGCTGTTTTTT. Residues: CASSPESDTGELFF. Full variable domain (outside the CDR3, taken from reference TRBV7-9 and TRBJ2-2): DTGVSQNPRHKITKRGQNVTFRCDPISEHNRLYWYRQTLGQGPEFLTYFQNEAQLEKSRLLSDRFSAERPKGSFSTLEIQRTEQGDSAMYLCASSPESDTGELFFGEGSRLTVL.

A single count supports this clonotype. The chain recombines TRBV29-1 with TRBJ2-1; TRBD1 might be the D (5 bases). Looked up from germline, CDR1 is SQVTM and CDR2 is ANQGSEA. There are 13 residues in the CDR3. V lost 6 bases to trimming and J lost 7 bases, with 16 bases between them. CDR3: CSVAGQSGNEQFF. The CDR3 DNA is TGCAGCGTCGCTGGACAAAGTGGGAATGAGCAGTTCTTC.

This chain links TRBV5-1 with TRBJ1-2, with 7 bases fitting TRBD1. The CDR3 loop spans 12 amino acids. The ends lost 4 bases at V and 6 bases at J; junction bases unmatched: 3. Germline values: CDR1 SGHRS, CDR2 YFSETQ. CDR3 sequence reads: CASSGDRDGYTF. In nucleotides, the CDR3 is TGCGCCAGCAGCGGAGACAGGGATGGCTACACCTTC. The variable domain in full, with the rest retrieved from reference TRBV5-1 and TRBJ1-2, is KAGVTQTPRYLIKTRGQQVTLSCSPISGHRSVSWYQQTPGQGLQFLFEYFSETQRNKGNFPGRFSGRQFSNSRSEMNVSTLELGDSALYLCASSGDRDGYTFGSGTRLTVV.

The chain combines TRBV4-1 with TRBJ2-1, with no clear D. V lost 5 bases, J lost 6 bases, and 11 bases lay in between. The CDR3 runs to 13 residues. Germline V CDR1 and CDR2: MGHRA, YSYEKL. CDR3 residues: CASSIVSSNEQFF. CDR3 DNA sequence: TGCGCCAGCAGCATAGTCTCGAGCAATGAGCAGTTCTTC.

The CDR3 DNA reads TGTGCCAGCAGTTCCCTTGACACTGAAGCTTTCTTT. Translation gives CASSSLDTEAFF. V usage is TRBV12-3 or TRBV12-4 and J usage is TRBJ1-1; D uncertain. V gave up 4 bases and J gave up 3 bases, with 6 bases separating them. This CDR3 has 12 amino acids.

This chain links TRBV19 with TRBJ2-7; D remains ambiguous. The germline V gene encodes CDR1 LNHDA and CDR2 SQIVND (reference sequence). The CDR3 sequence is 11 residues long. The V end was cut by 3 bases, the J end by 6 bases, with 6 bases between. As DNA, the CDR3 is TGTGCCAGTAGTATCCAAAGCGAGCAGTACTTC. Translated: CASSIQSEQYF.

The rearrangement joins TRBV7-9 to TRBJ2-7; 14 bases are a match to TRBD2. J gave up 3 bases and V 5 bases, and 3 bases lay outside the gene matches. This CDR3 has 15 residues. From germline, CDR1 is SEHNR and CDR2 FQNEAQ (reference sequence). The CDR3 reads CASSPGTSGGYEQYF. The CDR3 nucleotides read TGTGCCAGCAGCCCCGGGACTAGCGGGGGCTACGAGCAGTACTTC.

The rearrangement joins TRBV7-9 to TRBJ2-1, with D unresolved. Trimming took 0 bases from V and 8 from J, leaving 11 bases between them. Germline CDR1 and CDR2: SEHNR and FQNEAQ (reference sequence). This CDR3 has 14 residues. The CDR3 loop is CASSLASVWDEQFF. The DNA for the CDR3 is TGTGCCAGCAGCTTAGCGAGTGTATGGGATGAGCAGTTCTTC.

The gene calls are TRBV7-8 and TRBJ1-5, with TRBD1 matching over 9 bases. CDR1 SGHVS and CDR2 FQNEAQ come from the germline V gene. CDR3 length: 14 amino acids. V was clipped by 6 bases and J by 4 bases; unmatched bases: 4. This CDR3 is CASSPGTGNQPQHF. The CDR3 coding sequence is TGTGCCAGCAGTCCCGGGACAGGGAATCAGCCCCAGCATTTT. Combining the CDR3 with reference TRBV7-8 and TRBJ1-5 gives the whole variable domain GAGVSQSPRYKVAKRGQDVALRCDPISGHVSLFWYQQALGQGPEFLTYFQNEAQLDKSGLPSDRFFAERPEGSVSTLKIQRTQQEDSAVYLCASSPGTGNQPQHFGDGTRLSIL.

The chain is built from TRBV20-1 and TRBJ2-7; TRBD1 aligns across 8 bases. This CDR3 has 14 amino acids. J was trimmed by 7 bases and V by 5 bases; bases with no gene match: 13. The germline V gene has CDR1 DFQATT and CDR2 SNEGSKA (reference sequence). The CDR3 DNA follows: TGCAGTGCTGGGACAGGACAATCAGGGGGAGAGCAGTACTTC. Residues: CSAGTGQSGGEQYF.

The chain is built from TRBV5-5 and TRBJ2-5, with TRBD1 matching over 7 bases. The CDR3 spans 13 residues. CDR1 and CDR2 (germline): SGHKS, YYEKEE (reference sequence). Trimming cost V 6 bases and J 3 bases; bases outside gene matches: 5. The CDR3 is CASKGTAEETQYF. CDR3 DNA sequence: TGTGCCAGCAAGGGGACAGCTGAAGAGACCCAGTACTTC.

The rearrangement links TRBV6-1 to TRBJ2-7; 7 bases line up with TRBD1. In germline, CDR1 is MNHNS, CDR2 SASEGT. V trimming: 1 base; J trimming: 3 bases; junction bases outside the gene matches: 3. This CDR3 spans 14 amino acids. The CDR3 region is CASSEGTGHYEQYF. In DNA, the CDR3 is TGTGCCAGCAGTGAAGGGACAGGTCACTACGAGCAGTACTTC.

This clonotype was seen a single time. This chain connects TRBV20-1 to TRBJ2-1, with a possible D match to TRBD2 (6 bases). The CDR3 is made up of 19 amino acids. Trimming removed 1 base at V and 0 bases at J, with 22 bases between. Germline-derived CDR1 and CDR2 are DFQATT and SNEGSKA (reference sequence). The CDR3 region is CSARVLGGRLPSSYNEQFF. CDR3 nucleotide sequence: TGCAGTGCTAGAGTTCTGGGAGGAAGGCTTCCCAGCTCCTACAATGAGCAGTTCTTC.

CDR3 sequence: CASSWGGVGKNIQYF. As DNA, the CDR3 is TGTGCCAGCAGCTGGGGCGGGGTTGGCAAAAACATTCAGTACTTC. The chain links TRBV5-4 to TRBJ2-4, with TRBD2 as a possible D gene (6 bases). The CDR3 sequence is 15 residues long. Trimming cost V 3 bases and J 3 bases, with 13 bases left between them. Germline V gives CDR1 SGHNT, CDR2 YYREEE (reference sequence). Complete variable domain (other parts from reference TRBV5-4 and TRBJ2-4): ETGVTQSPTHLIKTRGQQVTLRCSSQSGHNTVSWYQQALGQGPQFIFQYYREEENGRGNFPPRFSGLQFPNYSSELNVNALELDDSALYLCASSWGGVGKNIQYFGAGTRLSVL.